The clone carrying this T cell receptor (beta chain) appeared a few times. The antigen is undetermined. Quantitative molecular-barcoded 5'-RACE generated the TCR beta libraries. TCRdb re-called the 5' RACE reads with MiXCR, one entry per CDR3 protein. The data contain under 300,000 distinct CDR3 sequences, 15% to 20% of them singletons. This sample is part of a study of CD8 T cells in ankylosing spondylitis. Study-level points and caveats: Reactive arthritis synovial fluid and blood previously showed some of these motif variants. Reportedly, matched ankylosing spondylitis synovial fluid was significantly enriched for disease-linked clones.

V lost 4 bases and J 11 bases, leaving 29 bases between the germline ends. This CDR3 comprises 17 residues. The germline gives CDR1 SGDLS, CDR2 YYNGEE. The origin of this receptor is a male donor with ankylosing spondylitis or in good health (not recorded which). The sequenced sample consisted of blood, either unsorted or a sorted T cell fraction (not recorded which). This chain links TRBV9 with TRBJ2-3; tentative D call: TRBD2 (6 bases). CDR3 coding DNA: TGTGCCAGCAGCTCCCTACAGACCGGGACTTTGCCGTGGGGGCAGTATTTT. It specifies CASSSLQTGTLPWGQYF.